This note documents a single T cell receptor (beta chain) sequence. Antigen unknown. V was cut by 7 bases and J by 0 bases, with 5 bases left in between. Per germline, CDR1 SQVTM and CDR2 ANQGSEA. The CDR3 covers 11 residues. This entry is derived from a study of cytomegalovirus exposure and HLA in healthy donors. Study outcomes and limitations: Later analysis revealed greater clonal expansion in HLA-associated TCR beta chains than in equally common others. DRB1 showed the most TCR associations and HLA-C the fewest in a later analysis, as rates varied by HLA locus. V segments that were indistinguishable, TRBV6-2 and TRBV6-3 among them, were omitted from analysis.

PCR was performed using 60 Vbeta and 13 Jbeta primers. Assay: immunoSEQ multiplex PCR; the TCRdb copy retains only in-frame clones and omits some. The data contain nearly 200,000 clones, about four fifths of them singletons. Donors were ostensibly healthy at sampling, although undocumented immune exposures were probable. Source material: PBMCs. The receptor's source is a male donor in good health and CMV-seropositive. The rearrangement joins TRBV29-1 to TRBJ2-3; D uncertain. Here the CDR3 DNA reads TGCAGCGGGGCTAGCACAGATACGCAGTATTTT. Encoded protein: CSGASTDTQYF.